The present entry profiles one T cell receptor (beta chain) with its context. This sample is part of a study of blood T cell repertoires in COVID-19. Here immunoSEQ multiplex PCR was the method, and the copy in TCRdb shows in-frame clones only, minus some. There are roughly 200,000 clones in the sample; 86% occur only once, and roughly 3.4% lies in the top ten. The CDR3 covers 13 residues. The ends were cut back, 7 bases at V and 0 bases at J, with 10 bases in the middle. In germline, CDR1 is SNHLY, CDR2 FYNNEI. The TCR sequence derives from a woman aged 40 to 50 with acute COVID-19. The chain combines TRBV2 with TRBJ2-7; D perhaps matches TRBD1 (5 bases). Sequenced: PBMCs or T cells enriched from blood (not recorded which). The CDR3 bases are TGTGCCAGCAAAGTACAGGACTCCTACGAGCAGTACTTC. It encodes CASKVQDSYEQYF.